What follows are 26 T cell receptor beta chains derived from one specimen sequenced in a study of T cell responses to AZD1222 COVID-19 vaccine. Sequencing was performed with immunoSEQ multiplex PCR; in TCRdb, only in-frame clones are kept and a portion is missing. The repertoire holds 150,000 or so clones, 80% to 90% seen once, with 6.9% in the top ten. The starting material was peripheral blood, obtained after recovery from COVID-19. The source of these receptors is an adult who had recovered from COVID-19.

V is TRBV5-1 and J is TRBJ2-7; D uncertain. CDR1 and CDR2 from the germline V gene are SGHRS and YFSETQ. V lost 0 bases and J lost 2, with 6 bases in between. The CDR3 extends over 13 amino acids. The CDR3 nucleotides read TGCGCCAGCAGCTTGGAAAGGACCTACGAGCAGTACTTC. This translates into CASSLERTYEQYF.

V usage is TRBV15 and J usage is TRBJ2-3; D is ambiguous. Germline V gene sequence: CDR1 LNHNV, CDR2 YYDKDF (reference sequence). Deletions cut 5 bases from V and 1 base from J, with 10 bases between. The CDR3 contains 14 residues. The CDR3 reads CATSSRQGTDTQYF. CDR3 sequence (DNA): TGTGCCACCAGCTCTAGGCAGGGCACAGATACGCAGTATTTT.

V and J are TRBV14 and TRBJ1-1, with D uncertain. CDR3 size: 13 residues. Trimming took off 4 bases at V and 1 base at J, with 7 bases between the two ends. From germline, CDR1 is SGHDN and CDR2 FVKESK. CDR3 bases: TGTGCCAGCAGCCTTCGGGGGAACACTGAAGCTTTCTTT. As protein: CASSLRGNTEAFF.

This chain uses TRBV5-1 with TRBJ1-1, with TRBD1 matching over 7 bases. CDR1 is SGHRS, CDR2 YFSETQ, per germline. The CDR3 contains 14 residues. The trim removed 0 bases at V and 7 bases at J, leaving 6 bases unmatched. CDR3 sequence reads: CASSLATGEVEAFF. The CDR3 DNA sequence: TGCGCCAGCAGCTTGGCAACAGGGGAGGTTGAAGCTTTCTTT.

This chain joins TRBV6-2 or TRBV6-3 and TRBJ1-1; D unresolved. Trimming left V 5 bases short and J 0 bases short, with 10 bases between. This CDR3 is built from 14 residues. The germline V gene encodes CDR1 MNHEY and CDR2 SVGEGT. CDR3 coding DNA: TGTGCCAGCAGTATTAGGGTAATGAACACTGAAGCTTTCTTT. This sequence encodes CASSIRVMNTEAFF.

The chain is built from TRBV9 and TRBJ2-7; D not resolved. The V end lost 0 bases, the J end lost 4 bases, and 2 bases lay between the germline ends. The CDR3 is made up of 11 amino acids. Germline V gives CDR1 SGDLS, CDR2 YYNGEE. The chain's CDR3 is CASSVEYEQYF. The CDR3 DNA is TGTGCCAGCAGCGTAGAGTACGAGCAGTACTTC.

This chain joins TRBV15 and TRBJ1-2, with a weak D call TRBD1 (5 bases). Germline V gene lookup returns CDR1 LNHNV and CDR2 YYDKDF (reference sequence). V was cut by 1 base and J by 8 bases, with 14 bases left in between. The CDR3 is 14 amino acids. CDR3 sequence (DNA): TGTGCCACCAGCAGAGCAGGGACCACCGGGGGCTACACCTTC. Amino acid sequence: CATSRAGTTGGYTF.

This clone was observed a handful of times. The J gene is TRBJ1-1, the V gene TRBV13; D call uncertain. V dropped 5 bases and J dropped 1 base, with 17 bases sitting between them. CDR1 is PRHDT, CDR2 FYEKMQ, per germline (reference sequence). The CDR3 runs to 16 residues. CDR3 sequence: CASSKSRWQANTEAFF. Here the CDR3 DNA reads TGTGCCAGCAGCAAATCCCGCTGGCAGGCGAACACTGAAGCTTTCTTT.

This rearrangement joins TRBV5-1 to TRBJ2-7; D may be TRBD1 (5 bases). Trimming pared 1 base from V and 5 bases from J, leaving 13 bases between. In germline, CDR1 is SGHRS, CDR2 YFSETQ. This CDR3 contains 14 residues. In nucleotides, the CDR3 is TGCGCCAGCAGCTTGAGGCAGGGCATTGACGAGCAGTACTTC. Amino acid sequence: CASSLRQGIDEQYF.

The chain recombines TRBV5-1 with TRBJ1-2; D ambiguous. V gave up 4 bases and J gave up 2 bases, with 9 bases separating them. The germline CDR1 and CDR2 sequences are SGHRS and YFSETQ. CDR3 length: 13 residues. The CDR3 region has the DNA TGCGCCAGCAGCCCCGAATCCAACTATGGCTACACCTTC. Amino acids: CASSPESNYGYTF.

CDR3: CASSNKKSCPAYEQYF. CDR3 coding DNA: TGTGCCAGCAGCAATAAGAAAAGCTGCCCAGCCTACGAGCAGTACTTC. The chain uses TRBV21-1 and TRBJ2-7. TRBV21-1 is classified as a pseudogene. This CDR3 comprises 16 residues.

This chain joins TRBV18 and TRBJ1-1, with 7 positions matching TRBD1. Germline CDR1 KGHSH, CDR2 LQKENI. The CDR3 is 14 amino acids. Germline trimming cut 4 bases from V and 4 bases from J; bases unmatched to any gene: 6. The CDR3 spells CASSRDRDTTEAFF. CDR3 nucleotide sequence: TGTGCCAGCTCACGAGACAGGGATACCACTGAAGCTTTCTTT.

This chain joins TRBV5-1 and TRBJ1-4; 8 nucleotides agree with TRBD1. Germline V gene lookup returns CDR1 SGHRS and CDR2 YFSETQ. This CDR3 has 17 residues. The junction had 7 bases not matched to a gene; V was cut back by 0 bases and J by 3 bases. In nucleotides, the CDR3 is TGCGCCAGCAGCTTGGCCGGGACAGGAGTTCCTAATGAAAAACTGTTTTTT. Residues: CASSLAGTGVPNEKLFF.

The V call is TRBV18, the J call TRBJ1-3, with D tentatively TRBD1 (5 bases). The V and J ends lost 3 bases and 2 bases respectively, with 14 bases between them. CDR1 is KGHSH, CDR2 LQKENI, per germline. There are 16 residues in the CDR3. The CDR3, as DNA: TGTGCCAGCTCACCGACCTTGAGGGGCACTGGAAACACCATATATTTT. Its protein is CASSPTLRGTGNTIYF.

The rearrangement links TRBV3-1 (or the pseudogene TRBV3-2) to TRBJ2-3, with D possibly matching TRBD2 (6 bases). The CDR3 consists of 14 residues. The V gene lost 8 bases and the J gene lost 1 base, with 13 bases spanning the gap. Germline CDR1 and CDR2: LGHDT and YNNKEL (reference sequence). The CDR3 spells CASEAGWGTDTQYF. The CDR3 DNA follows: TGTGCCAGCGAGGCGGGATGGGGCACAGATACGCAGTATTTT.

The chain employs TRBV28 and TRBJ2-7; TRBD1 might be the D (6 bases). The CDR3 sequence is 15 residues long. Trimming took 2 bases from V and 0 from J, leaving 11 bases between them. The germline V gene encodes CDR1 MDHEN and CDR2 SYDVKM. The DNA of the CDR3 is TGTGCCAGCAGTTTACACCGGACAGCCTCCTACGAGCAGTACTTC. Its protein product is CASSLHRTASYEQYF.

The chain carries TRBV7-3 and TRBJ1-6, with no clear D. V lost 8 bases to trimming and J lost 7 bases, with 9 bases between them. In germline, CDR1 is SGHTA, CDR2 FQGTGA. This CDR3 has 12 amino acids. Here the CDR3 reads CASGTGNSPLHF. CDR3 nucleotide sequence: TGTGCCAGCGGTACCGGGAATTCACCCCTCCACTTT.

In this sample, this clone turned up a few times. The V gene is TRBV5-1, the J gene TRBJ1-2; a possible D gene is TRBD1 (5 bases). The CDR3 loop spans 18 amino acids. Trimming removed 4 bases from V and 8 bases from J, with 30 bases in between. Germline V lookup: CDR1 SGHRS, CDR2 YFSETQ. The CDR3 is CASSRLPRTPEGTRGYTF. The CDR3 DNA sequence: TGCGCCAGCAGCCGGCTGCCTCGGACACCGGAGGGAACTCGGGGCTACACCTTC. Variable domain in full (rest from reference TRBV5-1 and TRBJ1-2): KAGVTQTPRYLIKTRGQQVTLSCSPISGHRSVSWYQQTPGQGLQFLFEYFSETQRNKGNFPGRFSGRQFSNSRSEMNVSTLELGDSALYLCASSRLPRTPEGTRGYTFGSGTRLTVV.

The genes are TRBV9 and TRBJ2-1; TRBD2 agrees at 9 bases. Per the germline V gene, CDR1 is SGDLS and CDR2 is YYNGEE. Germline trimming cut 0 bases from V and 0 bases from J; bases unmatched to any gene: 19. The CDR3 totals 22 residues. In nucleotides, the CDR3 is TGTGCCAGCAGCGTAGCCCCTTCCGGGCTAGCGGGGTCCTCGAGCTCCTACAATGAGCAGTTCTTC. It encodes CASSVAPSGLAGSSSSYNEQFF.

This clone was counted a few times. The chain is built from TRBV10-1 and TRBJ1-1, with D unresolved. Germline V gene data show CDR1 as WNHNN and CDR2 as SYGVQD (reference sequence). The V gene lost 4 bases and the J gene lost 4 bases, with 13 bases spanning the gap. The CDR3 totals 14 residues. The CDR3 DNA is TGCGCCAGCAGTGCCATCGGGTCAGGCACTGAAGCTTTCTTT. This gives the protein CASSAIGSGTEAFF.

V is TRBV7-2 and J is TRBJ2-5, with TRBD1 identical over 10 bases. Per germline, CDR1 SGHTA and CDR2 FQGNSA. After removal of 3 bases from V and 2 bases from J, the junction contained 3 bases not matched to a gene. The CDR3 has 15 amino acids. In DNA form, the CDR3 reads TGTGCCAGCAGCTTCGACAGGGGGCGGCAAGAGACCCAGTACTTC. Translation: CASSFDRGRQETQYF.

CDR3: CASSTDRGHSTDTQYF. CDR3 coding DNA: TGCGCCAGCAGCACGGACAGGGGGCATAGCACAGATACGCAGTATTTT. This chain uses TRBV5-1 with TRBJ2-3; 11 bases are shared with TRBD1. The CDR3 sequence is 16 residues long. Trimming removed 4 bases from V and 0 bases from J; junction bases left unmatched: 4. CDR1 and CDR2 (germline): SGHRS, YFSETQ.

This chain uses TRBV7-2 with TRBJ2-7, with TRBD2 as a possible D gene (5 bases). This CDR3 spans 14 amino acids. Germline V CDR1 and CDR2: SGHTA, FQGNSA. V gave up 5 bases and J gave up 7 bases, with 18 bases separating them. CDR3 nucleotide sequence: TGTGCCAGCAGCCCTGGAGAGGGTGGTTTGGAGCAGTACTTC. It specifies CASSPGEGGLEQYF.

The rearrangement uses TRBV3-1 (or the pseudogene TRBV3-2) and TRBJ1-4; D is unresolved. Germline V lookup: CDR1 LGHDT, CDR2 YNNKEL (reference sequence). The CDR3 runs to 15 residues. Trimming cost V 1 base and J 7 bases, with 13 bases left between them. The chain's CDR3 is CASSQVSSRGEKLFF. CDR3 DNA: TGTGCCAGCAGCCAAGTCTCCTCGCGAGGTGAAAAACTGTTTTTT.

This chain links TRBV11-3 with TRBJ1-1; D unclear. The CDR3 extends over 13 amino acids. Trimming left V 4 bases short and J 6 bases short, with 12 bases between. CDR1 is SGHNT, CDR2 YENEEA, per germline. The CDR3: CASSWFVGSEAFF. The DNA of the CDR3 is TGTGCCAGCAGCTGGTTCGTTGGTTCTGAAGCTTTCTTT.

This clone was seen only once. The chain couples TRBV27 to TRBJ1-6; D ambiguous. The germline gives CDR1 MNHEY, CDR2 SMNVEV (reference sequence). CDR3 size: 16 residues. The V end was cut by 1 base, the J end by 7 bases, with 14 bases between. The CDR3 bases are TGTGCCAGCAGTTTATTAGCCAGACGGTCGAATTCACCCCTCCACTTT. It specifies CASSLLARRSNSPLHF.